Following are 24 T cell receptor beta chains from one sample sequenced in a study of T cell repertoires in aging, cancer and after chemotherapy. Multiplex touch-down PCR with TRB-A/B primers amplified rearranged V-D-J TRB sequences. From the multiplex PCR reads, TCRdb called clonotypes with MiXCR, one entry per CDR3 protein. Of about 11,000 distinct CDR3 sequences listed, roughly 42% are singletons. Amplification of TCR beta used genomic DNA extracted from peripheral blood. The sequencing input was blood. The receptors stem from a human donor in good health.

The chain couples TRBV30 to TRBJ2-1; tentative D call: TRBD1 (6 bases). V lost 0 bases and J 10 bases, leaving 16 bases between the germline ends. Germline CDR1 is GTSNPN and CDR2 is SVGIG (reference sequence). The CDR3 has 14 residues. DNA for the CDR3: TGTGCCTGGAGTGTGTCAAGTGGTAGGGGGGAGCAGTTCTTC. It codes for CAWSVSSGRGEQFF.

CDR3 protein: CASMRGGNQPQHF. DNA for the CDR3: TGTGCCAGCATGAGGGGAGGCAATCAGCCCCAGCATTTT. The chain recombines TRBV28 with TRBJ1-5; tentatively, D is TRBD1 (5 bases). Germline CDR1 and CDR2: MDHEN and SYDVKM. The CDR3 runs 13 residues. V was shortened by 7 bases and J by 2 bases, with 9 bases between the two germline ends.

The chain carries TRBV5-6 and TRBJ1-6, with D possibly matching TRBD1 (5 bases). V lost 2 bases and J 13 bases, leaving 16 bases between the germline ends. The germline CDR1 and CDR2 sequences are SGHDT and YYEEEE. CDR3 length: 14 amino acids. CDR3 loop: CASSLGGRGTPLHF. The DNA of the CDR3 is TGTGCCAGCAGCTTAGGCGGACGGGGGACGCCCCTCCACTTT.

This chain connects TRBV6-6 to TRBJ1-6; 9 positions match TRBD1. Per the germline V gene, CDR1 is MNHNY and CDR2 is SVGAGI (reference sequence). The CDR3 spans 14 residues. Trimming at V came to 5 bases and at J to 11 bases, leaving 7 bases not matched to a gene. CDR3 loop: CASSRGTGSPPLHF. CDR3 DNA: TGTGCCAGCAGTCGCGGGACAGGGAGTCCACCCCTCCACTTT.

CDR3 bases: TGTGCCAGCAGCCCCGGTCTTTCACCCCTCCACTTT. It yields the protein CASSPGLSPLHF. This chain uses TRBV11-2 with TRBJ1-6; D is unresolved. V was shortened by 5 bases and J by 9 bases, with 8 bases between the two germline ends. The germline gives CDR1 SGHAT, CDR2 FQNNGV. The CDR3 length is 12 residues.

The rearrangement uses TRBV12-3 or TRBV12-4 and TRBJ2-3; D is undetermined. The CDR3 extends over 15 amino acids. CDR3 in DNA: TGTGCTAGTGGTTGGTCTAGAGATGTAACAGATACGCAGTATTTT. The encoded protein is CASGWSRDVTDTQYF.

The J gene is TRBJ2-1, the V gene TRBV10-2; TRBD2 aligns across 8 bases. CDR3 length: 14 residues. The germline V gene has CDR1 WSHSY and CDR2 SAAADI. V lost 4 bases and J lost 9; bases outside the gene matches: 8. CDR3: CASSAGGRAVEQFF. The CDR3 bases are TGCGCCAGCAGTGCGGGGGGGAGGGCCGTTGAGCAGTTCTTC.

V usage is TRBV6-6 and J usage is TRBJ1-5; D might be TRBD1 (5 bases). Germline V CDR1 and CDR2: MNHNY, SVGAGI (reference sequence). This CDR3 region has 10 residues. The CDR3 region has the DNA TGTGCGGGGGGGGTTGAGCCCCAGCATTTT. This codes for CAGGVEPQHF.

The chain combines TRBV20-1 with TRBJ2-3, with D perhaps TRBD1 (5 bases). CDR1 DFQATT and CDR2 SNEGSKA come from the germline V gene (reference sequence). With 6 bases removed from V and 6 bases from J, the gap between germline ends came to 10 bases. This CDR3 contains 11 residues. CDR3 sequence (DNA): TGCAGTGCGGGGCCAGGGGATACGCAGTATTTT. The encoded protein is CSAGPGDTQYF.

The chain employs TRBV10-3 and TRBJ2-2, with no clear D. The V end lost 3 bases, the J end lost 0 bases, and 11 bases lay between the germline ends. This CDR3 is built from 16 residues. Germline V gene lookup returns CDR1 ENHRY and CDR2 SYGVKD. CDR3 amino acids: CAISEQRTPNTGELFF. CDR3 DNA sequence: TGTGCCATCAGTGAACAAAGGACCCCGAACACCGGGGAGCTGTTTTTT.

This clonotype was observed a handful of times. The rearrangement joins TRBV7-2 to TRBJ1-2; 7 nucleotides line up with TRBD1. J lost 8 bases, V lost 5 bases, and 5 bases had no gene match. The germline gives CDR1 SGHTA, CDR2 FQGNSA. The CDR3 loop spans 12 amino acids. The CDR3 loop reads CASSPRQGGYTF. The CDR3 DNA is TGTGCCAGCAGCCCTAGACAGGGAGGCTACACCTTC.

This chain uses TRBV12-3 or TRBV12-4 with TRBJ2-7; D gene uncertain. With 5 bases removed from V and 2 bases from J, the gap between germline ends came to 13 bases. This CDR3 comprises 14 residues. The CDR3: CASSEVACPYEQYF. For the CDR3, the DNA is TGTGCCAGCAGTGAAGTGGCATGTCCCTACGAGCAGTACTTC.

The chain carries TRBV19 and TRBJ1-2, with 7 positions matching TRBD1. This CDR3 comprises 16 residues. V shed 4 bases and J 6 bases; nucleotides not matched to a gene: 14. Germline V lookup: CDR1 LNHDA, CDR2 SQIVND (reference sequence). CDR3 sequence (DNA): TGTGCCAGTAGTACCCCAGGGACAGAGCCGGTGCATGGCTACACCTTC. Translating gives CASSTPGTEPVHGYTF. The variable domain in full, with the rest retrieved from reference TRBV19 and TRBJ1-2, is DGGITQSPKYLFRKEGQNVTLSCEQNLNHDAMYWYRQDPGQGLRLIYYSQIVNDFQKGDIAEGYSVSREKKESFPLTVTSAQKNPTAFYLCASSTPGTEPVHGYTFGSGTRLTVV.

This chain uses TRBV6-1 with TRBJ1-2, with D possibly TRBD1 on 5 matching bases. The V gene lost 3 bases and the J gene lost 8 bases, with 16 bases spanning the gap. There are 14 residues in the CDR3. Germline V lookup: CDR1 MNHNS, CDR2 SASEGT. The CDR3 nucleotides are TGTGCCAGCAGTGACCGAGGGGTGATCTCGGGCTACACCTTC. Its protein product is CASSDRGVISGYTF.

The rearrangement links TRBV24-1 to TRBJ1-5; D gene uncertain. This CDR3 spans 15 amino acids. Germline V gene data show CDR1 as KGHDR and CDR2 as SFDVKD. With 6 bases removed from V and 4 bases from J, the gap between germline ends came to 15 bases. CDR3 amino acids: CATSSSRKKNQPQHF. CDR3 DNA: TGTGCCACCAGTTCCTCCAGGAAGAAAAATCAGCCCCAGCATTTT.

This rearrangement joins TRBV28 to TRBJ1-2; tentatively, D is TRBD1 (5 bases). V lost 3 bases, J lost 8 bases, and 10 bases lay in between. This CDR3 contains 12 residues. Germline V gives CDR1 MDHEN, CDR2 SYDVKM. CDR3 sequence: CASSFKGNGYTF. Written as DNA, the CDR3 is TGTGCCAGCAGTTTCAAGGGGAACGGCTACACCTTC.

This chain connects TRBV29-1 to TRBJ1-1, with 10 bases identical to TRBD1. The CDR3 is 17 residues long. The germline V gene encodes CDR1 SQVTM and CDR2 ANQGSEA. V was clipped by 6 bases and J by 0 bases; unmatched bases: 13. The CDR3 loop is CSVDTLGGTGVNTEAFF. As DNA, the CDR3 is TGCAGCGTCGACACCCTCGGGGGGACAGGGGTGAACACTGAAGCTTTCTTT.

V usage is TRBV6-1 and J usage is TRBJ2-7; D unclear. The CDR3 spans 13 residues. V lost 6 bases and J 1 base, leaving 10 bases between the germline ends. CDR1 and CDR2 from the germline V gene are MNHNS and SASEGT. CDR3 in amino acids: CASSVDASYEQYF. The CDR3 coding sequence is TGTGCCAGCAGCGTAGATGCGTCCTACGAGCAGTACTTC.

This clonotype has only a few counts. This rearrangement joins TRBV5-6 to TRBJ2-7, with TRBD1 as a possible D gene (6 bases). The CDR3 contains 12 residues. From germline, CDR1 is SGHDT and CDR2 YYEEEE. The germline V and J ends were trimmed by 2 bases and 6 bases, with 9 bases remaining between them. The CDR3 DNA sequence: TGTGCCAGCAGCTTACAGGGCGGCGAGCAGTACTTC. Encoded protein: CASSLQGGEQYF.

V gene TRBV20-1 combines with J gene TRBJ1-2; the D gene is possibly TRBD1 (5 bases). V was cut by 5 bases and J by 4 bases, with 20 bases left in between. This CDR3 has 15 residues. Germline V gives CDR1 DFQATT, CDR2 SNEGSKA (reference sequence). CDR3 residues: CSALLGLLSPYGYTF. For the CDR3, the DNA is TGCAGTGCTCTTCTGGGACTTCTTAGTCCCTATGGCTACACCTTC.

This chain connects TRBV4-3 to TRBJ2-7, with 7 bases that match TRBD1. The germline CDR1 and CDR2 sequences are LGHNA and YSLEER. V was pared by 3 bases and J by 1 base, with 6 bases of the junction left unmatched. The CDR3 consists of 15 residues. The CDR3, as DNA: TGCGCCAGCAGCCACCAGGACAGGCGATCCTACGAGCAGTACTTC. It translates to CASSHQDRRSYEQYF.

This chain connects TRBV7-3 to TRBJ2-1; 9 nucleotides agree with TRBD1. CDR3 length equals 17 residues. Per the germline V gene, CDR1 is SGHTA and CDR2 is FQGTGA. J gave up 1 base and V 1 base, and 5 bases lay outside the gene matches. CDR3 sequence: CASSLNTGGGSYNEQFF. CDR3 nucleotide sequence: TGTGCCAGCAGCTTAAATACAGGGGGCGGTTCCTACAATGAGCAGTTCTTC.

This clonotype was counted only a few times. V gene TRBV6-6 combines with J gene TRBJ2-2; 13 nucleotides agree with TRBD2. The CDR3 is made up of 17 amino acids. Germline assignment: CDR1 MNHNY and CDR2 SVGAGI (reference sequence). Trimming cost V 1 base and J 5 bases; bases outside gene matches: 4. CDR3: CASSYFLGLAGTGELFF. As DNA, the CDR3 is TGTGCCAGCAGTTACTTCTTGGGACTAGCGGGAACCGGGGAGCTGTTTTTT.

Only a few counts were recorded for this clonotype. This chain joins TRBV6-6 and TRBJ1-1; D remains ambiguous. The length of the CDR3 is 15 residues. V was clipped by 2 bases and J by 5 bases, with 15 bases between them. Germline V CDR1 and CDR2: MNHNY, SVGAGI (reference sequence). For the CDR3, the DNA is TGTGCCAGCAGTTACGGTTACACGACACCTACTGAAGCTTTCTTT. Translating it yields CASSYGYTTPTEAFF.